Judged by abundance, the clone carrying this T cell receptor (beta chain) is medium-sized (0.01 to 0.1%). The antigen is undetermined. Within the sample, other DNA sequences also encode this same CDR3. These data come from a study of PD-L1 blockade in urothelial cancer. At the level of the study: Across blood samples, T cells had a median count of about 150,000.

Time point reported: pretreatment peripheral blood. Urothelial carcinoma, locally advanced or metastatic, affected the patients. This table comes from immunoSEQ multiplex PCR, and its TCRdb copy is limited to in-frame clones, with some not included. Here the sample spans 50,000 or so clones, around 72% being singletons. Study-level points and caveats: Survival was better when pretreatment blood TCR clonality fell below the median.

The CDR3 loop spans 15 amino acids. Germline CDR1 and CDR2: LNHDA and SQIVND (reference sequence). Unmatched junction bases numbered 9, after V lost 6 bases and J lost 6 bases. This TCR came from a man between 65 and 85 years old with urothelial cancer. The chain links TRBV19 to TRBJ1-5; 9 positions match TRBD1. The material sequenced was PBMCs, taken around atezolizumab (anti-PD-L1) treatment. CDR3 DNA: TGTGCCAGTAGCACGCCCGGACAGGGGACTCAGCCCCAGCATTTT. Translation gives CASSTPGQGTQPQHF.